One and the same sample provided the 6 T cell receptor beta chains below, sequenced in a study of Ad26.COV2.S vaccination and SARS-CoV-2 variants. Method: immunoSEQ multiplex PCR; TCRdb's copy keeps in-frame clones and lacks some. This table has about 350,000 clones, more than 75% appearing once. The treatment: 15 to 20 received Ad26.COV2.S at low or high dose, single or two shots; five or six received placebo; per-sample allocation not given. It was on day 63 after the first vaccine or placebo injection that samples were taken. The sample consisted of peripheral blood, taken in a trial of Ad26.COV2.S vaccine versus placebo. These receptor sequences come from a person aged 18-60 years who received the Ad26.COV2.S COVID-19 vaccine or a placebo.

In nucleotides, the CDR3 is TGTGCCATCAGTGAGTCGGGCGGGGGGTTTCTCGAGCAGTACTTC. Its protein is CAISESGGGFLEQYF. The chain recombines TRBV10-3 with TRBJ2-7; 8 bases align to TRBD2. This CDR3 has 15 residues. Germline values: CDR1 ENHRY, CDR2 SYGVKD. V lost 0 bases and J lost 6; bases outside the gene matches: 7.

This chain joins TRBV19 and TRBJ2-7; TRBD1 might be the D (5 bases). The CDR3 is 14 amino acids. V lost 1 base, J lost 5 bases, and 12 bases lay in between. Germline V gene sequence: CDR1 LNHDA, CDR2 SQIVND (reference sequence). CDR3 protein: CASSIGGRLDEQYF. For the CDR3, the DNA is TGTGCCAGTAGTATAGGGGGCCGACTCGACGAGCAGTACTTC.

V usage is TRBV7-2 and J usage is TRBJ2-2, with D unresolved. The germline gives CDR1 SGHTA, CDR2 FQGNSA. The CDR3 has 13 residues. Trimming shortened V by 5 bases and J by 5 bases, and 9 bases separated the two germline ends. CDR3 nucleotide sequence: TGTGCCAGCAGCGGCATGATAACCGGGGAGCTGTTTTTT. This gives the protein CASSGMITGELFF.

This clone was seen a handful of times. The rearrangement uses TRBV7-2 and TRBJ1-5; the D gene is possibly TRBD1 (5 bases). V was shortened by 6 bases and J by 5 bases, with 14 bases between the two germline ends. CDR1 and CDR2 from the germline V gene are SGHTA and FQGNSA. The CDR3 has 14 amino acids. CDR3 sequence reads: CASSPRGSHQPQHF. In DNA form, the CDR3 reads TGTGCCAGCAGTCCGCGGGGGAGCCATCAGCCCCAGCATTTT.

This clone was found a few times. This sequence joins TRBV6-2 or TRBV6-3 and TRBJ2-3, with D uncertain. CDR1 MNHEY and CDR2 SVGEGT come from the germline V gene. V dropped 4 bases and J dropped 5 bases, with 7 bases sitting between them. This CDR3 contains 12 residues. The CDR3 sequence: CASSSVQDTQYF. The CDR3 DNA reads TGTGCCAGCAGTTCAGTACAAGATACGCAGTATTTT.

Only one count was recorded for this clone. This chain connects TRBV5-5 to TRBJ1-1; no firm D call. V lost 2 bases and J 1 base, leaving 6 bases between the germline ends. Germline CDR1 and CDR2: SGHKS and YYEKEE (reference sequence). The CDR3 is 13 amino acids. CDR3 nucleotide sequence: TGTGCCAGCAGCTTTTACGGGAACACTGAAGCTTTCTTT. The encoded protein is CASSFYGNTEAFF.